The present T cell receptor beta chain was sequenced within a study of response to subunit inactivated influenza vaccine. Germline-derived CDR1 and CDR2 are SGHVS and FQNEAQ. V was pared by 6 bases and J by 5 bases, with 16 bases between. This CDR3 is built from 14 residues. Findings and limits, study-wide: New T cells are recruited in small numbers by each seasonal influenza vaccination, according to the authors' suggestion.

TCRdb reanalysed the RT-PCR reads using MiXCR and keeps one entry per CDR3 protein. The sample lists hundreds of thousands of distinct CDR3 sequences, about 18% occurring once. This clonotype was seen only a few times. Its antigen is undetermined. This clonotype originated in a man aged 50 or older who received an inactivated influenza vaccine. The chain joins TRBV7-8 to TRBJ2-5, with D possibly being TRBD2 (5 bases). The source material was PBMCs from blood, sampled about 5 days after vaccination. The CDR3 nucleotides read TGTGCCAGCAGGCCCGGAGGCTCCCGGGAGACCCAGTACTTC. Translating gives CASRPGGSRETQYF.